Listed below are T cell receptor beta chains from one sample, sequenced in a study of OX40 agonist ivuxolimab in advanced cancers. Sequenced by immunoSEQ multiplex PCR; TCRdb stores in-frame clones only, minus some. The sample lists approximately 74,000 clones; almost 90% were seen once. This specimen consisted of CD4+ or CD8+ T cells sorted from blood, obtained in a trial of the OX40 agonist ivuxolimab. Source of these receptors: an adult with an advanced solid tumor such as melanoma, head and neck, liver or kidney cancer. Both conserved end residues are part of each CDR3. A D gene is named only where the DNA matches it firmly. Not all rows give a size; the values are once, few, many and, for expanded clones, a class.

J: TRBJ2-7
size: .
D: TRBD2
V: TRBV5-1
DNA: TGCGCCAGCAGCTTGGCGCTAGCGGGAATCTACGAGCAGTACTTC
CDR3: CASSLALAGIYEQYF

J: TRBJ2-7
size: .
D: .
V: TRBV27
DNA: TGTGCCAGCAGTTTAGGCCAGGGCGCCTACGAGCAGTACTTC
CDR3: CASSLGQGAYEQYF

J: TRBJ2-1
size: .
D: .
V: TRBV20-1
DNA: TGCAGTGCTAGACGTGGTACTGAGCAGTTCTTC
CDR3: CSARRGTEQFF

J: TRBJ2-3
size: once
D: .
V: TRBV30
DNA: TGTGCCTGGAGTCGGTATCAGACAGATACGCAGTATTTT
CDR3: CAWSRYQTDTQYF

J: TRBJ2-7
size: .
D: .
V: TRBV20-1
DNA: TGCAGTGCTAGCGGGAGAGACGAGCAGTACTTC
CDR3: CSASGRDEQYF

J: TRBJ1-1
size: .
D: TRBD1
V: TRBV11-3
DNA: TGTGCCAGCAGCTCAAGGACAGGGGGAGGGACTGAAGCTTTCTTT
CDR3: CASSSRTGGGTEAFF

J: TRBJ2-3
size: once
D: TRBD2
V: TRBV14
DNA: TGTGCCAGCAGCCACTGGCTAGCGGGAGGGCCCACAGATACGCAGTATTTT
CDR3: CASSHWLAGGPTDTQYF

J: TRBJ2-3
size: .
D: .
V: TRBV15
DNA: TGTGCCACCAGCAGAGAATTAGTGGGAGTGGCAGATACGCAGTATTTT
CDR3: CATSRELVGVADTQYF

J: TRBJ2-3
size: .
D: TRBD1
V: TRBV6-6
DNA: TGTGCCAGCTCTAAAGGGACAGCTACAGATACGCAGTATTTT
CDR3: CASSKGTATDTQYF

J: TRBJ1-6
size: .
D: .
V: TRBV6-5
DNA: TGTGCCAGCAGGGCACCGGAAGGGAATAATTCACCCCTCCACTTT
CDR3: CASRAPEGNNSPLHF

J: TRBJ2-1
size: .
D: TRBD2
V: TRBV19
DNA: TGTGCCAGTAGTTCAACAAGCGGGAGGGCCTACAATGAGCAGTTCTTC
CDR3: CASSSTSGRAYNEQFF

J: TRBJ1-3
size: .
D: .
V: TRBV19
DNA: TGTGCCAGTAGTTCGCCGGGGAGACTTCCCTCTGGAAACACCATATATTTT
CDR3: CASSSPGRLPSGNTIYF

J: TRBJ2-1
size: .
D: .
V: TRBV9
DNA: TGTGCCAGCAGCTCGTGGACTAATTACAATGAGCAGTTCTTC
CDR3: CASSSWTNYNEQFF

J: TRBJ2-2
size: .
D: TRBD2
V: TRBV28
DNA: TGTGCCAGCAGTTCCCCTGCGTCAACTAGCGGGGCCGGGGAGCTGTTTTTT
CDR3: CASSSPASTSGAGELFF

J: TRBJ1-2
size: .
D: .
V: TRBV25-1
DNA: TGTGCCAGCAGTTCTCTTATCAGGGGTGACTATGGCTACACCTTC
CDR3: CASSSLIRGDYGYTF

J: TRBJ1-5
size: .
D: .
V: TRBV15
DNA: TGTGCCACCAGCATTCAGGGGAATCAGCCCCAGCATTTT
CDR3: CATSIQGNQPQHF

J: TRBJ2-3
size: .
D: .
V: TRBV5-6
DNA: TGTGCCAGCAGCTTGTTAGGACAAACCACAGATACGCAGTATTTT
CDR3: CASSLLGQTTDTQYF

J: TRBJ2-5
size: .
D: .
V: TRBV7-6
DNA: TGTGCCAGCAGCTCCATTTGGGAGACCCAGTACTTC
CDR3: CASSSIWETQYF

J: TRBJ1-1
size: .
D: .
V: TRBV6-6
DNA: TGTGCCAGCATTTCAAGTACCCACACTGAAGCTTTCTTT
CDR3: CASISSTHTEAFF

J: TRBJ2-6
size: .
D: .
V: TRBV28
DNA: TGTGCCAGCAGTTATGGGGTATCTGGGGCCAACGTCCTGACTTTC
CDR3: CASSYGVSGANVLTF

J: TRBJ2-3
size: .
D: TRBD2
V: TRBV5-1
DNA: TGCGCCAGCAGCTTGGAGGCGGGAGGGCCTCGCACAGATACGCAGTATTTT
CDR3: CASSLEAGGPRTDTQYF

J: TRBJ1-5
size: .
D: .
V: TRBV11-2
DNA: TGTGCCAGCAGCCTCGACAGCAGCAATCAGCCCCAGCATTTT
CDR3: CASSLDSSNQPQHF

J: TRBJ1-5
size: .
D: .
V: TRBV18
DNA: TGTGCCAGCTCACCGGACAGCCTTAGCAATCAGCCCCAGCATTTT
CDR3: CASSPDSLSNQPQHF

J: TRBJ1-5
size: .
D: TRBD1
V: TRBV18
DNA: TGTGCCAGCTCCCGTGGACAGGCCCTCTGGGGCAATCAGCCCCAGCATTTT
CDR3: CASSRGQALWGNQPQHF

J: TRBJ2-1
size: .
D: TRBD2
V: TRBV5-1
DNA: TGCGCCAGCAGCCCGACTAGCGGGGTTCTCCATGAGCAGTTCTTC
CDR3: CASSPTSGVLHEQFF

J: TRBJ2-1
size: .
D: TRBD2
V: TRBV28
DNA: TGTGCCAGCAGCTGGGCTAGCGGGAATTTCAATGAGCAGTTCTTC
CDR3: CASSWASGNFNEQFF

J: TRBJ1-2
size: once
D: .
V: TRBV7-3
DNA: TGTGCCAGCAGCTTAGACAGGTCCTATGGCTACACCTTC
CDR3: CASSLDRSYGYTF

J: TRBJ2-1
size: .
D: .
V: TRBV5-6
DNA: TGTGCCAGCAGCTTGTTTAATCGGGGCTACAATGAGCAGTTCTTC
CDR3: CASSLFNRGYNEQFF

J: TRBJ2-1
size: .
D: .
V: TRBV7-3
DNA: TGTGCCAGCAGCGGTAGCCGGACCACTTACAATGAGCAGTTCTTC
CDR3: CASSGSRTTYNEQFF

J: TRBJ1-1
size: few
D: .
V: TRBV4-1
DNA: TGCGCCAGCAGCCAAGAAACTGTGGGGGTTGAAGCTTTCTTT
CDR3: CASSQETVGVEAFF

J: TRBJ2-3
size: .
D: .
V: TRBV4-3
DNA: TGCGCCAGCAGCCCACTGAGGGGGGATACGCAGTATTTT
CDR3: CASSPLRGDTQYF

J: TRBJ1-1
size: .
D: .
V: TRBV5-1
DNA: TGCGCCAGCAGCCAGACACCCGCGGCAACTGAAGCTTTCTTT
CDR3: CASSQTPAATEAFF

J: TRBJ1-1
size: .
D: .
V: TRBV6-1
DNA: TGTGCCAGCAGTTATGGAGGGATTGAAGCTTTCTTT
CDR3: CASSYGGIEAFF

J: TRBJ2-5
size: .
D: .
V: TRBV5-1
DNA: TGCGCCAGCAGCTTTACGAGCTTCCAAGAGACCCAGTACTTC
CDR3: CASSFTSFQETQYF

J: TRBJ1-2
size: once
D: .
V: TRBV6-5
DNA: TGTGCCAGCAGTTACTCGAGGGGATACTATGGCTACACCTTC
CDR3: CASSYSRGYYGYTF

J: TRBJ2-1
size: .
D: TRBD2
V: TRBV7-9
DNA: TGTGCCAGCAGCTTACGCCCCGGGACTAGCGGCTACAATGAGCAGTTCTTC
CDR3: CASSLRPGTSGYNEQFF

J: TRBJ2-7
size: .
D: .
V: TRBV7-2
DNA: TGTGCCAGCAGCCAACCAGCGGGCCACTCCTACGAGCAGTACTTC
CDR3: CASSQPAGHSYEQYF

J: TRBJ2-1
size: .
D: .
V: TRBV11-3
DNA: TGTGCCAGCAGCTTGCACCTCAATGAGCAGTTCTTC
CDR3: CASSLHLNEQFF

J: TRBJ2-7
size: .
D: TRBD1
V: TRBV7-9
DNA: TGTGCCAGCAGCCCTTCCCGGGACAGTGCGTACGAGCAGTACTTC
CDR3: CASSPSRDSAYEQYF

J: TRBJ1-5
size: .
D: .
V: TRBV10-3
DNA: TGTGCCATCAGTGAGTCGACGAGTGGAAGTCAGCCCCAGCATTTT
CDR3: CAISESTSGSQPQHF

J: TRBJ1-5
size: few
D: .
V: TRBV19
DNA: TGTGCCGTACAGGGTTGGAATCAGCCCCAGCATTTT
CDR3: CAVQGWNQPQHF

J: TRBJ1-1
size: once
D: .
V: TRBV28
DNA: TGTGCCAGCAGTTTAGCAGGGGCAAACACTGAAGCTTTCTTT
CDR3: CASSLAGANTEAFF

J: TRBJ2-7
size: .
D: .
V: TRBV5-5
DNA: TGTGCCAGCAGCCCAAGCCGACAGGCGTCCTACGAGCAGTACTTC
CDR3: CASSPSRQASYEQYF

J: TRBJ2-1
size: .
D: TRBD2
V: TRBV6-5
DNA: TGTGCCAGCAGTTACTCAAGCGGGAGGCGATACAATGAGCAGTTCTTC
CDR3: CASSYSSGRRYNEQFF

J: TRBJ2-5
size: .
D: TRBD2
V: TRBV11-3
DNA: TGTGCCAGCAGCTTAGAGAGCACTAGCGGGAGGGCCCAGTACTTC
CDR3: CASSLESTSGRAQYF

J: TRBJ2-3
size: .
D: .
V: TRBV7-3
DNA: TGTGCCAGCAGCGCCTCAGGATCAGATACGCAGTATTTT
CDR3: CASSASGSDTQYF

J: TRBJ2-3
size: once
D: TRBD2
V: TRBV5-1
DNA: TGCGCCAGCAGCGTGGGAGGGGCCAGCACAGATACGCAGTATTTT
CDR3: CASSVGGASTDTQYF

J: TRBJ2-7
size: few
D: TRBD2
V: TRBV15
DNA: TGTGCCACCAGCAGAGATGAGGGACTAGCGGTCTACGAGCAGTACTTC
CDR3: CATSRDEGLAVYEQYF

J: TRBJ1-5
size: .
D: TRBD1
V: TRBV7-2
DNA: TGTGCCAGCAGCCTGACAGGGATAGGTCAGCCCCAGCATTTT
CDR3: CASSLTGIGQPQHF

J: TRBJ2-7
size: .
D: TRBD2
V: TRBV2
DNA: TGTGCCAGCAGAGGACTAGCGCAATACGAGCAGTACTTC
CDR3: CASRGLAQYEQYF

J: TRBJ1-1
size: .
D: .
V: TRBV7-9
DNA: TGTGCCAGCAGCTTAGGAAGCACTGAAGCTTTCTTT
CDR3: CASSLGSTEAFF

J: TRBJ2-7
size: .
D: TRBD1
V: TRBV11-2
DNA: TGTGCCAGCAGCTTCGGACAGGGCCCACACAACGAGCAGTACTTC
CDR3: CASSFGQGPHNEQYF

J: TRBJ2-3
size: once
D: .
V: TRBV2
DNA: TGTGCCAGCAAGAGGGGAGTAACCCTCGGAGATACGCAGTATTTT
CDR3: CASKRGVTLGDTQYF

J: TRBJ2-3
size: .
D: TRBD1
V: TRBV7-8
DNA: TGTGCCAGCAGCAGAGCAGGACAGGGGGGCGTAGGGTACACAGATACGCAGTATTTT
CDR3: CASSRAGQGGVGYTDTQYF

J: TRBJ2-5
size: .
D: .
V: TRBV5-6
DNA: TGTGCCAGCAGCTCATGGTATGGGGGGCGCGGGCAAGAGACCCAGTACTTC
CDR3: CASSSWYGGRGQETQYF